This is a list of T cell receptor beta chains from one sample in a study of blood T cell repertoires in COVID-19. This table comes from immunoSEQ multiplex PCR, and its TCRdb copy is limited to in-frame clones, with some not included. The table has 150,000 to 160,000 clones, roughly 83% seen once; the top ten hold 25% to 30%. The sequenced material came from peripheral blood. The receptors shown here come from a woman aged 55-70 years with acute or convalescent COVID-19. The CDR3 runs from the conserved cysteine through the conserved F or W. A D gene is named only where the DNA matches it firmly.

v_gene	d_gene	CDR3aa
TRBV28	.	CASSLKEGGGAEAFF
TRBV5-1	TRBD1	CASSLEGQGNGNTIYF
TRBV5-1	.	CASSSSGLRGEKLFF
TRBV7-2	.	CASSQRVGDINQPQHF
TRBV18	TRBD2	CASSPGTSSYNEQFF
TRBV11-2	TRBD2	CASSSRGDPYEQYF
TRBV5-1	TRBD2	CASGRGGKNEQFF
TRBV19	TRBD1	CASSTTTGVGEAFF
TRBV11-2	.	CASSLGGRQDNYGYTF
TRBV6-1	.	CASSGQRGGGSDTQYF
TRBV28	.	CASRENYGYTF
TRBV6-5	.	CASSYLGRKNTEAFF
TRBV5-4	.	CASSSPGFGNTIYF
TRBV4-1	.	CASSQDHRVGVQPQHF
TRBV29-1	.	CSVARYTEAFF
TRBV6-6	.	CASRHGEGGYGYTF
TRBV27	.	CASSFLGGGGVGGYTF
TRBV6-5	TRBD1	CASRQGPSSYNEQFF
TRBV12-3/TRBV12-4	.	CASAPWGGYGYTF
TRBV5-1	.	CASSLGGRGFMSSYNEQFF
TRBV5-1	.	CASRPSRGLNTEAFF
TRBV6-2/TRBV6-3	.	CASSYAAGRVTEAFF
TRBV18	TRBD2	CASSPTSGGAEEQFF
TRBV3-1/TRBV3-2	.	CASSPGAGYTEAFF
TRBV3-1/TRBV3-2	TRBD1	CASSQAGWSGGYEQYF
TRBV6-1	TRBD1	CASSETGVTNTEAFF
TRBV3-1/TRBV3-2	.	CASSQVYISLSGELFF
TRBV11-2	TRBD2	CASSLGGLALSYEQYF
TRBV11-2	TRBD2	CASSHQRRGLAMGDTQYF
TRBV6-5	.	CASRPGTFYNEQFF
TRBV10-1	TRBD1	CASSPDRASEKLFF
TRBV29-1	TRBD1	CSVYRGPNEQFF
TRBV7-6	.	CASSLFGGFNQPQHF
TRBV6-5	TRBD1	CASREDRGAYEQYF
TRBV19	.	CASSIFGESQPQHF
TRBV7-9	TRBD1	CASSPPDRGRGWNTEAFF
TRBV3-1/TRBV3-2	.	CASSRFPGGSGNTIYF
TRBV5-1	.	CASSLGGGSNIQYF
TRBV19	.	CASKSGQLNEKLFF
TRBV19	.	CASKPGVLNSPLHF
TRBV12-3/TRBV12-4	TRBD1	CASSYRGVPEAFF
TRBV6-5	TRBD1	CASSATPEGAREQYF
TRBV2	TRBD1	CASTLQGAQEKLFF
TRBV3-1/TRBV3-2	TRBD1	CASSQGPGGLTPLHF
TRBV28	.	CASITNRGTEAFF
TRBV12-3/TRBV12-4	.	CASSPSFSYTF
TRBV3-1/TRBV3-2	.	CASSQGPYNSPLHF
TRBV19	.	CASSPLAGAYGYTF
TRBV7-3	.	CASSLTGLTNEKLFF
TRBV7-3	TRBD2	CASSLLGPGLGETQYF
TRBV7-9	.	CASSLAGGLYNEQFF
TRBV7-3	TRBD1	CASSLAGTGGYYEQFF